This T cell receptor (beta chain) appears in the sequencing data of a study of beta chain features in type 1 diabetes. About the study: The samples had roughly 100,000,000 sorted cells examined in all.

A word on this clone: Its specificity is unknown.

The whole isolated RNA underwent reverse transcription, so sequencing captured expressed TCRB transcripts. TCRdb keeps only in-frame clones here, not all; method: immunoSEQ multiplex PCR. The profile shows 160,000 or so clones, around 8.3% of them singletons. The study's findings and limits: TCRB CDR3s were moderately but significantly shorter in Type 1 diabetes patients in all four CD4+ subsets. Patients showed naive, central memory and Treg TCRB repertoires that appeared more similar than those of healthy donors.

This CDR3 is 14 amino acids long. Germline CDR1 SGHTA, CDR2 FQGNSA. V lost 5 bases, J lost 4 bases, and 14 bases lay in between. The clonotype comes from a woman younger than 30 with type 1 diabetes. The chain combines TRBV7-2 with TRBJ1-1; D may be TRBD1 (6 bases). Sequencing used central memory CD4+ T cells from blood. DNA for the CDR3: TGTGCCAGCAGCCGGCGACAGGACCTCACTGAAGCTTTCTTT. The encoded protein is CASSRRQDLTEAFF.